The clone carrying this T cell receptor (beta chain) was seen a single time. This specimen comes from a study of cytomegalovirus exposure and HLA in healthy donors. This CDR3 spans 14 amino acids. Germline CDR1 is MDHEN and CDR2 is SYDVKM. The V segment lost 4 bases and the J segment 9 bases; nucleotides outside the gene matches: 6. There were likely unrecorded immune exposures, though donors were nominally healthy when sampled. The PCR had 60 Vbeta and 13 Jbeta primers. Libraries were prepared by immunoSEQ multiplex PCR; TCRdb keeps only in-frame clonotypes and omits some of them. This table has 110,000 or so clones, over 60% appearing once.

This TCR was sampled from a man aged 35 to 55 in good health and CMV-seropositive. The specimen sequenced was PBMCs. The V and J genes are TRBV28 and TRBJ1-6; 7 bases are a match to TRBD1. CDR3 sequence: CASSSLQGFSPLHF. For the CDR3, the DNA is TGTGCCAGCAGTTCCCTACAGGGGTTTTCACCCCTCCACTTT.